A single sample is the source of the 15 T cell receptor beta chains below, sequenced in a study of cytomegalovirus exposure and HLA in healthy donors. The PCR made use of 60 Vbeta and 13 Jbeta primers. Assay used: immunoSEQ multiplex PCR; TCRdb lists only in-frame clones, some missing. The profile shows roughly 180,000 clones, about 9% of them singletons. Sequenced material: PBMCs. These receptor sequences come from a woman in her twenties or thirties in good health and CMV-seropositive.

Note on this clone: The sample contains more than one DNA sequence encoding this CDR3. The chain has TRBV29-1 and TRBJ1-1; D perhaps matches TRBD1 (5 bases). The germline gives CDR1 SQVTM, CDR2 ANQGSEA. The CDR3 consists of 10 residues. Deletions cut 5 bases from V and 8 bases from J, with 9 bases between. The CDR3 region has the DNA TGCAGCGTTCGACAGCTCGAAGCTTTCTTT. Translating it yields CSVRQLEAFF.

In its sample, this clone was seen a few times. The V and J genes are TRBV5-4 and TRBJ2-1, with 11 positions matching TRBD2. The length of the CDR3 is 17 residues. From germline, CDR1 is SGHNT and CDR2 YYREEE (reference sequence). V lost 5 bases and J lost 1; bases outside the gene matches: 8. CDR3 region: CASRGGSGRGSYNEQFF. CDR3 DNA sequence: TGTGCCAGCAGGGGTGGTAGCGGGAGGGGATCCTACAATGAGCAGTTCTTC.

This clone was recorded a few times. The CDR3 coding sequence is TGTGCCAGCAGCTTAGACAGGGGAAGCTCCTACAATGAGCAGTTCTTC. Encoded protein: CASSLDRGSSYNEQFF. This chain connects TRBV7-2 to TRBJ2-1, with 7 bases that match TRBD1. J gave up 0 bases and V 1 base, and 3 bases lay outside the gene matches. Germline loops: CDR1 SGHTA, CDR2 FQGNSA. The CDR3 contains 16 residues.

This chain joins TRBV19 and TRBJ2-7, with D tentatively TRBD2 (7 bases). The V and J ends lost 7 bases and 2 bases respectively, with 18 bases between them. Germline V lookup: CDR1 LNHDA, CDR2 SQIVND (reference sequence). The CDR3 is 15 residues long. Here the CDR3 DNA reads TGTGCCAGTACGGCCGGGGGAGGGGGGGCCTACGAGCAGTACTTC. The encoded protein is CASTAGGGGAYEQYF.

In this sample, this clone turned up a few times. This chain links TRBV27 with TRBJ2-5; TRBD2 matches 10 bases. Germline trimming cut 5 bases from V and 4 bases from J; bases unmatched to any gene: 10. Germline CDR1 and CDR2: MNHEY and SMNVEV (reference sequence). CDR3 length: 16 residues. This CDR3 is CASSLYRLAGAETQYF. CDR3 bases: TGTGCCAGCAGTCTCTACCGTCTAGCGGGAGCAGAGACCCAGTACTTC.

The rearrangement uses TRBV2 and TRBJ2-1; 11 positions agree with TRBD2. J was trimmed by 7 bases and V by 3 bases; bases with no gene match: 8. The CDR3 loop spans 16 amino acids. Per germline, CDR1 SNHLY and CDR2 FYNNEI. The CDR3 nucleotides read TGTGCCAGCAGTGACTATAGCGGGAGGGAGGGGAATGAGCAGTTCTTC. Translated, it gives CASSDYSGREGNEQFF. Full variable domain (remainder filled in from reference TRBV2 and TRBJ2-1): EPEVTQTPSHQVTQMGQEVILRCVPISNHLYFYWYRQILGQKVEFLVSFYNNEISEKSEIFDDQFSVERPDGSNFTLKIRSTKLEDSAMYFCASSDYSGREGNEQFFGPGTRLTVL.

The rearrangement joins TRBV7-8 to TRBJ1-4; 8 bases are a match to TRBD1. Germline V gives CDR1 SGHVS, CDR2 FQNEAQ. This CDR3 is built from 15 residues. V was clipped by 5 bases and J by 4 bases; unmatched bases: 6. CDR3 DNA: TGTGCCAGCAGCCCCTGGACAGGGATTAATGAAAAACTGTTTTTT. The encoded protein is CASSPWTGINEKLFF.

There are many counts of this clone. This chain joins TRBV30 and TRBJ2-1, with D maybe TRBD1 (5 bases). Germline CDR1 is GTSNPN and CDR2 is SVGIG (reference sequence). CDR3 length equals 17 residues. The V end lost 3 bases, the J end lost 9 bases, and 27 bases lay between the germline ends. The CDR3 protein is CAWSPQALKIQETEQFF. In DNA form, the CDR3 reads TGTGCCTGGAGCCCCCAGGCCCTCAAAATACAGGAGACTGAGCAGTTCTTC. The whole variable domain, filled in from reference TRBV30 and TRBJ2-1, reads SQTIHQWPATLVQPVGSPLSLECTVEGTSNPNLYWYRQAAGRGLQLLFYSVGIGQISSEVPQNLSASRPQDRQFILSSKKLLLSDSGFYLCAWSPQALKIQETEQFFGPGTRLTVL.

The chain recombines TRBV6-5 with TRBJ2-5; 8 bases line up with TRBD1. The CDR3 length is 15 residues. CDR1 is MNHEY, CDR2 SVGAGI, per germline. After removal of 3 bases from V and 4 bases from J, the junction contained 7 bases not matched to a gene. The DNA of the CDR3 is TGTGCCAGCAGTTATCCCCGGACAGGGAGAGAGACCCAGTACTTC. This encodes CASSYPRTGRETQYF.

The genes are TRBV6-5 and TRBJ2-7; TRBD1 agrees at 8 bases. CDR1 is MNHEY, CDR2 SVGAGI, per germline. The CDR3 runs 14 residues. J was trimmed by 3 bases and V by 5 bases; bases with no gene match: 6. The CDR3: CASSLGQAYYEQYF. The CDR3 DNA sequence: TGTGCCAGCAGTCTGGGACAGGCCTACTACGAGCAGTACTTC.

The genes are TRBV5-1 and TRBJ2-7; 7 positions agree with TRBD1. Germline assignment: CDR1 SGHRS and CDR2 YFSETQ. V was pared by 4 bases and J by 6 bases, with 10 bases of the junction left unmatched. The CDR3 extends over 14 amino acids. The DNA for the CDR3 is TGCGCCAGCAGCGATACAGGGGTCCTCAGCGAGCAGTACTTC. Translation gives CASSDTGVLSEQYF.

This clone was detected a few times. The V and J genes are TRBV29-1 and TRBJ2-1; 8 bases agree with TRBD2. CDR3 length: 15 amino acids. Unmatched junction bases numbered 6, after V lost 5 bases and J lost 0 bases. Germline CDR1 reads SQVTM; CDR2 reads ANQGSEA. Written as DNA, the CDR3 is TGCAGCGTTAGCGGGGGCGTTGTCTCCTACAATGAGCAGTTCTTC. Protein sequence: CSVSGGVVSYNEQFF.

There are a few counts of this clone. V gene TRBV7-9 combines with J gene TRBJ1-4; D remains unclear. Germline V gene lookup returns CDR1 SEHNR and CDR2 FQNEAQ (reference sequence). The CDR3 has 14 amino acids. V was clipped by 5 bases and J by 2 bases, with 9 bases between them. In DNA, the CDR3 is TGTGCCAGCAGCCCCGGTATCACTAATGAAAAACTGTTTTTT. Protein product: CASSPGITNEKLFF.

Points on this clone: Other DNA sequences of this sample code for an identical CDR3. The genes are TRBV10-3 and TRBJ2-7; 10 bases line up with TRBD2. With V trimmed by 8 bases and J by 6 bases, 7 bases remained unmatched. This CDR3 is built from 13 residues. Germline V CDR1 and CDR2: ENHRY, SYGVKD. The CDR3: CAIGGLAGGEQYF. In nucleotides, the CDR3 is TGTGCCATCGGGGGGTTAGCGGGAGGCGAGCAGTACTTC.

This clone was detected a few times. The chain has TRBV9 and TRBJ1-2, with TRBD1 matching over 7 bases. CDR3 length equals 14 residues. The trim removed 3 bases at V and 2 bases at J, leaving 4 bases unmatched. Germline values: CDR1 SGDLS, CDR2 YYNGEE. The CDR3 DNA reads TGTGCCAGCAGCGGGTGGGACAGAAACTATGGCTACACCTTC. Its protein product is CASSGWDRNYGYTF.